This T cell receptor (beta chain) was found in a study of CD8 T cells in Susac syndrome. Study-wide context: Over 5 sequenced Susac syndrome patients had clinically active disease, while about 8 were in remission.

As concerns this clonotype: Its specificity is not known.

Germline assignment: CDR1 MNHEY and CDR2 SVGAGI. The CDR3 sequence is 13 residues long. V was pared by 6 bases and J by 4 bases, with 10 bases between. Overall study results and limits: Susac-specific public clones were found in both the total CD8+ and the CD8+ TEMRA repertoires, with sixteen in the former and 4 to 6 in the latter.

RNA in amounts of about 0.5 to 1 ug was reverse transcribed with random hexamers. TCRdb independently ran MiXCR on the immunoSEQ multiplex PCR reads; one entry per CDR3 protein. The data hold about 120,000 distinct CDR3 sequences, with 85% to 95% observed a single time. The authors carried out high-throughput sequencing of TCR beta. They applied it to CD8+ and CD4+ T cells obtained from blood. Material for sequencing was CD8+ T cells from PBMCs. The source of this sequence is a human donor with Susac syndrome. This chain uses TRBV6-5 with TRBJ1-5; D remains ambiguous. The CDR3 loop is CASSSLENQPQHF. DNA of the CDR3: TGTGCCAGCAGCTCCCTCGAGAATCAGCCCCAGCATTTT.